The table lists the clone carrying this T cell receptor beta chain with a count of one. The entry originates in a study of blood T cell repertoires in COVID-19. Assay used: immunoSEQ multiplex PCR; TCRdb lists only in-frame clones, some missing. The sample lists over 200,000 clones, about 87% seen once, with 2% to 3% in the top ten. V was clipped by 1 base and J by 0 bases; unmatched bases: 2. CDR1 and CDR2 (germline): LNHNV, YYDKDF (reference sequence). The CDR3 consists of 16 residues. This sequence originates from a man aged 25-40 years with COVID-19, enrolled during active disease. The V gene is TRBV15, the J gene TRBJ2-4; 8 positions match TRBD2. The sequenced sample consisted of peripheral blood. The CDR3 DNA reads as TGTGCCACCAGCAGAGCGGGGGGGGTAGCCAAAAACATTCAGTACTTC. Translation: CATSRAGGVAKNIQYF.